This T cell receptor (beta chain) was identified in a study of blood T cells in healthy people across ages. Looked up from germline, CDR1 is SEHNR and CDR2 is FQNEAQ (reference sequence). Trimming removed 4 bases from V and 0 bases from J; junction bases left unmatched: 2. The CDR3 sequence is 15 residues long. This clonotype was seen more than once but under ten times. Alongside a J-beta primer mix, a sample-barcoded 5' primer served in a second PCR lasting about 6 to 12 cycles. TCRdb analysed the 5' RACE reads with MiXCR anew, one entry per CDR3 protein. The table shows roughly 1,800,000 distinct CDR3 sequences, with roughly 52% occurring only once. Each donor was a healthy Caucasian individual from Russia, aged 6 to 90. Every donor provided 9.5 to 10 milliliters of peripheral blood.

Sequencing used blood. The V and J genes are TRBV7-9 and TRBJ2-5, with 10 bases that match TRBD1. This receptor was identified in a woman between 40 and 55 years old in good health. This CDR3 reads CASSSGTGDQETQYF. CDR3 DNA: TGTGCCAGCAGCTCCGGGACAGGGGACCAAGAGACCCAGTACTTC.